These T cell receptor beta chains were read from a single sample in a study of blood T cell repertoires in COVID-19. Some clones are missing from TCRdb's copy, which holds only in-frame ones; the method was immunoSEQ multiplex PCR. The data show approximately 170,000 clones, with about nine tenths seen just once and more than 3% held by the top ten. Input material: peripheral blood. The receptors were gathered from a man in his 70s with acute or convalescent COVID-19. The CDR3 runs from the conserved cysteine through the conserved F or W. D genes are given only for firm matches. Clone size is shown for a subset of rows, as once, few, many or a class of expanded clone.

j_gene: TRBJ1-6; abundance: once; v_gene: TRBV28; d_gene: TRBD1; CDR3aa: CASSPGQSNSPLHF; CDR3nt: TGTGCCAGCAGCCCGGGACAGTCAAATTCACCCCTCCACTTT
j_gene: TRBJ1-1; abundance: once; v_gene: TRBV12-5; d_gene: NA; CDR3aa: CASGLPRTVTEAFF; CDR3nt: TGTGCTAGTGGTTTGCCCAGGACAGTAACCGAAGCTTTCTTT
j_gene: TRBJ1-2; abundance: NA; v_gene: TRBV5-1; d_gene: NA; CDR3aa: CASRGDTGLYGYTF; CDR3nt: TGCGCCAGCAGGGGGGACACTGGACTCTATGGCTACACCTTC
j_gene: TRBJ2-7; abundance: NA; v_gene: TRBV28; d_gene: TRBD2; CDR3aa: CASSSAGRVTYEQYF; CDR3nt: TGTGCCAGCAGTTCGGCCGGGAGGGTGACCTACGAGCAGTACTTC
j_gene: TRBJ2-5; abundance: NA; v_gene: TRBV2; d_gene: TRBD1; CDR3aa: CASSEAYRGQETQYF; CDR3nt: TGTGCCAGCAGTGAAGCGTACAGGGGACAAGAGACCCAGTACTTC
j_gene: TRBJ2-1; abundance: NA; v_gene: TRBV12-5; d_gene: TRBD1; CDR3aa: CASGLVEVGAGGEDNEQFF; CDR3nt: TGTGCTAGTGGTTTGGTAGAAGTCGGGGCAGGGGGCGAGGACAATGAGCAGTTCTTC
j_gene: TRBJ1-2; abundance: NA; v_gene: TRBV12-3/TRBV12-4; d_gene: NA; CDR3aa: CASSRTEAGYTF; CDR3nt: TGTGCCAGCAGTCGGACAGAGGCTGGCTACACCTTC
j_gene: TRBJ2-1; abundance: NA; v_gene: TRBV7-2; d_gene: NA; CDR3aa: CASSLGQYNEQFF; CDR3nt: TGTGCCAGCAGCCTAGGACAGTACAATGAGCAGTTCTTC
j_gene: TRBJ1-1; abundance: NA; v_gene: TRBV5-5; d_gene: TRBD1; CDR3aa: CASSSLTGDTEAFF; CDR3nt: TGTGCCAGCAGCTCACTGACAGGGGATACTGAAGCTTTCTTT
j_gene: TRBJ1-5; abundance: NA; v_gene: TRBV6-5; d_gene: NA; CDR3aa: CASSYYGGEGNQPQHF; CDR3nt: TGTGCCAGCAGTTACTACGGGGGAGAGGGCAATCAGCCCCAGCATTTT
j_gene: TRBJ2-1; abundance: NA; v_gene: TRBV5-5; d_gene: TRBD2; CDR3aa: CASSRGGAYNEQFF; CDR3nt: TGTGCCAGCAGCCGGGGGGGAGCCTACAATGAGCAGTTCTTC
j_gene: TRBJ2-7; abundance: NA; v_gene: TRBV9; d_gene: NA; CDR3aa: CASSKRGSYEQYF; CDR3nt: TGTGCCAGCAGCAAGCGAGGGTCCTACGAGCAGTACTTC
j_gene: TRBJ2-5; abundance: NA; v_gene: TRBV15; d_gene: TRBD1; CDR3aa: CATSRFPPGQGGTQYF; CDR3nt: TGTGCCACCAGCAGATTTCCCCCGGGACAGGGAGGGACCCAGTACTTC
j_gene: TRBJ2-7; abundance: NA; v_gene: TRBV4-3; d_gene: TRBD1; CDR3aa: CASSQDGTASYEQYF; CDR3nt: TGCGCCAGCAGCCAAGATGGGACAGCATCCTACGAGCAGTACTTC
j_gene: TRBJ2-7; abundance: NA; v_gene: TRBV19; d_gene: TRBD1; CDR3aa: CASSITTGYRYEQYF; CDR3nt: TGTGCCAGTAGTATAACGACAGGGTATCGGTACGAGCAGTACTTC